The source of this T cell receptor beta chain is a study of blood T cell repertoires in COVID-19. Study-level information: The analysed material was cDNA or gDNA that came from T cells, B-cell-depleted T cells, or PBMCs.

V lost 3 bases and J lost 1, with 9 bases in between. This CDR3 has 14 amino acids. CDR1 is MDHEN and CDR2 is SYDVKM in the germline V gene. Patients of the Seattle cohort, enrolled during active infection, were followed longitudinally. In the study's own analysis: Amplification from reference gene primers served as the basis for estimated nucleated cell counts. Measured with immunoSEQ multiplex PCR; TCRdb has only the in-frame clones, and not every one. Clone size and the V and J calls come from that table; the DNA yielded D and trimming. The sample has 250,000 to 300,000 clones; about nine tenths are singletons.

The source of this sequence is a woman aged 25 to 39 with COVID-19, enrolled during active disease. Sequencing used peripheral blood. This chain uses TRBV28 with TRBJ1-2; no clear D. CDR3 amino acids: CASSFRTLNYGYTF. The CDR3 nucleotides are TGTGCCAGCAGTTTCAGGACTCTTAACTATGGCTACACCTTC.